This T cell receptor (beta chain) is from a study of cytomegalovirus exposure and HLA in healthy donors. General study findings and limits: Near-uniform donor sequencing depth was presumed by presence/absence analyses.

Of note for this clone: No antigen is known for it.

PCR was performed using 60 Vbeta and 13 Jbeta primers. Data came from immunoSEQ multiplex PCR; TCRdb stores just in-frame clones and leaves some out. Of 65,000 to 85,000 clones listed, around 73% are singletons. Sample: PBMCs. The origin of this receptor is a middle-aged woman in good health and CMV-seropositive.

Written as DNA, the CDR3 is TGTGCCACCACTGACAGGGGGCTCACAGATACGCAGTATTTT. It codes for CATTDRGLTDTQYF. This chain links TRBV6-6 with TRBJ2-3; 10 bases map to TRBD1. The CDR3 totals 14 residues. V was clipped by 10 bases and J by 2 bases; unmatched bases: 6. Germline V CDR1 and CDR2: MNHNY, SVGAGI (reference sequence).